Each of the 10 T cell receptor beta chains below was sequenced from the same sample in a study of cytomegalovirus exposure and HLA in healthy donors. Here immunoSEQ multiplex PCR was the method, and the copy in TCRdb shows in-frame clones only, minus some. The sample consists of some 140,000 clones, 84% of them appearing once. Sequencing was carried out using PBMCs. These receptors were collected from a woman in her 30s in good health and CMV-seronegative.

This chain links TRBV5-1 with TRBJ1-2; tentatively, D is TRBD1 (5 bases). The germline V gene encodes CDR1 SGHRS and CDR2 YFSETQ. V was shortened by 0 bases and J by 3 bases, with 12 bases between the two germline ends. The CDR3 length is 15 residues. The CDR3 nucleotides are TGCGCCAGCAGCTTGGACCCTACAGGATACTATGGCTACACCTTC. Its protein product is CASSLDPTGYYGYTF.

This clone has only one observation. The genes are TRBV7-3 and TRBJ1-1; TRBD1 matches 7 bases. The length of the CDR3 is 13 residues. Looked up from germline, CDR1 is SGHTA and CDR2 is FQGTGA. The V gene end was trimmed by 0 bases and the J gene end by 8 bases; junction bases not matched to a gene: 3. The CDR3 protein is CASSLTGGLEAFF. DNA of the CDR3: TGTGCCAGCAGCTTAACAGGGGGCCTGGAAGCTTTCTTT.

This clone was observed a handful of times. The genes are TRBV30 and TRBJ1-1; no definite D call. Germline CDR1 and CDR2: GTSNPN and SVGIG (reference sequence). This CDR3 has 12 residues. Trimming took 1 base from V and 4 from J, leaving 7 bases between them. CDR3 sequence reads: CAWSERSTEAFF. In DNA form, the CDR3 reads TGTGCCTGGAGTGAGAGGAGCACTGAAGCTTTCTTT.

V and J are TRBV18 and TRBJ1-2; D is unclear. This CDR3 contains 16 residues. Germline V gene data show CDR1 as KGHSH and CDR2 as LQKENI. Trimming shortened V by 3 bases and J by 0 bases, and 14 bases separated the two germline ends. The chain's CDR3 is CASSPKDTRANYGYTF. The CDR3 DNA reads TGTGCCAGCTCACCGAAAGACACCCGCGCTAACTATGGCTACACCTTC.

This chain links TRBV15 with TRBJ1-2, with D maybe TRBD1 (6 bases). The CDR3 runs 13 residues. Germline CDR1 and CDR2: LNHNV and YYDKDF (reference sequence). V was pared by 5 bases and J by 3 bases, with 10 bases between. This chain's CDR3 is CATSSQGYYGYTF. Here the CDR3 DNA reads TGTGCCACCAGCTCACAGGGTTACTATGGCTACACCTTC.

This sequence joins TRBV7-2 and TRBJ1-2, with D perhaps TRBD1 (5 bases). Trimming took off 5 bases at V and 4 bases at J, with 11 bases between the two ends. CDR3 length: 13 amino acids. CDR1 and CDR2 (germline): SGHTA, FQGNSA. CDR3 in amino acids: CASSPDSLYGYTF. The CDR3 coding sequence is TGTGCCAGCAGCCCCGACAGCCTCTATGGCTACACCTTC.

The J gene is TRBJ1-3, the V gene TRBV5-1; D not certain. V was pared by 0 bases and J by 6 bases, with 7 bases between. The length of the CDR3 is 13 residues. Per germline, CDR1 SGHRS and CDR2 YFSETQ. CDR3 in DNA: TGCGCCAGCAGCTTGGGCGGATCAAACACCATATATTTT. Translated, it gives CASSLGGSNTIYF.

The chain is built from TRBV7-9 and TRBJ1-4; a possible D gene is TRBD1 (5 bases). The V and J ends lost 5 bases and 3 bases respectively, with 13 bases between them. There are 15 residues in the CDR3. From germline, CDR1 is SEHNR and CDR2 FQNEAQ (reference sequence). Here the CDR3 DNA reads TGTGCCAGCAGCGCCTCAGGGTCCCCTAATGAAAAACTGTTTTTT. As protein: CASSASGSPNEKLFF.

The chain couples TRBV28 to TRBJ2-7; D call uncertain. The V end lost 6 bases, the J end lost 4 bases, and 25 bases lay between the germline ends. CDR3 length: 17 amino acids. Germline CDR1 MDHEN, CDR2 SYDVKM. The CDR3 coding sequence is TGTGCCAGCAGCCTTTCCGGGTTAAACTACCCTTTATACGAGCAGTACTTC. The encoded protein is CASSLSGLNYPLYEQYF.

V usage is TRBV11-2 and J usage is TRBJ1-1; TRBD1 matches at 7 bases. The V segment lost 5 bases and the J segment 2 bases; nucleotides outside the gene matches: 5. CDR1 and CDR2 (germline): SGHAT, FQNNGV. The CDR3 sequence is 14 residues long. DNA for the CDR3: TGTGCCAGCAGCACCCGGGACAGAAACACTGAAGCTTTCTTT. Encoded protein: CASSTRDRNTEAFF.